Below, 28 T cell receptor beta chains from the same sample are listed, as sequenced in a study of T-cell reconstitution after alpha-beta-depleted transplantation in children. During its preparation, the TCRbeta library received unique molecular identifiers. TCRdb reprocessed the PCR reads via MiXCR and lists one record per CDR3 protein. The sample includes approximately 1,000,000 distinct CDR3 sequences, roughly 29% seen only once; the top ten take about 28%. Specimen: PBMCs, mostly from graft donor cells, collected 360 days after TCRalphabeta/CD19-depleted stem cell transplant. The receptors were gathered from a boy in the first two years of life who had a stem cell transplant for SCID, so the T cells may come from the graft donor.

V and J are TRBV12-3 or TRBV12-4 and TRBJ2-1, with D perhaps matching TRBD2 (6 bases). The CDR3 has 15 residues. V was cut by 6 bases and J by 4 bases, with 16 bases left in between. The CDR3 region has the DNA TGTGCCAGCAGCAGATCTCGGGGGAATTACAATGAGCAGTTCTTC. Encoded protein: CASSRSRGNYNEQFF.

This clonotype was observed many times. The rearrangement joins TRBV5-1 to TRBJ2-3; 7 bases align to TRBD1. Germline V gene sequence: CDR1 SGHRS, CDR2 YFSETQ. Trimming cost V 1 base and J 2 bases; bases outside gene matches: 4. CDR3 size: 15 residues. CDR3 region: CASSLLGGNTDTQYF. CDR3 in DNA: TGCGCCAGCAGCTTGCTAGGGGGCAACACAGATACGCAGTATTTT. Together with reference TRBV5-1 and TRBJ2-3, the CDR3 gives the full variable domain: KAGVTQTPRYLIKTRGQQVTLSCSPISGHRSVSWYQQTPGQGLQFLFEYFSETQRNKGNFPGRFSGRQFSNSRSEMNVSTLELGDSALYLCASSLLGGNTDTQYFGPGTRLTVL.

The table lists this clonotype with a few counts. The chain links TRBV12-3 or TRBV12-4 to TRBJ2-2; D perhaps matches TRBD1 (5 bases). This CDR3 spans 15 amino acids. Trimming took off 3 bases at V and 2 bases at J, with 10 bases between the two ends. The CDR3 protein is CASSFRQLNTGELFF. CDR3 coding DNA: TGTGCCAGCAGTTTTCGACAGCTAAACACCGGGGAGCTGTTTTTT.

This clonotype was observed many times. The chain recombines TRBV7-7 with TRBJ2-5; TRBD1 is a possible D gene (6 bases). Trimming stripped 5 bases from V and 2 bases from J, with 12 bases between. The CDR3 is 14 amino acids. Germline V CDR1 and CDR2: SSHAT, FNYEAQ (reference sequence). In DNA, the CDR3 is TGTGCCAGCAGCAACAGGACAGCGCAAGAGACCCAGTACTTC. Its translation: CASSNRTAQETQYF. Together with reference TRBV7-7 and TRBJ2-5, the CDR3 gives the full variable domain: GAGVSQSPRYKVTKRGQDVTLRCDPISSHATLYWYQQALGQGPEFLTYFNYEAQPDKSGLPSDRFSAERPEGSISTLTIQRTEQRDSAMYRCASSNRTAQETQYFGPGTRLLVL.

V is TRBV28 and J is TRBJ2-3; TRBD2 agrees at 11 bases. The CDR3 contains 17 residues. Germline lookup yields CDR1 MDHEN and CDR2 SYDVKM. V shed 6 bases, J shed 0 bases, and the junction held 8 bases outside the gene matches. CDR3 sequence (DNA): TGTGCCAGCAGGCTAGCGGGGGGAGCTACTAGCACAGATACGCAGTATTTT. The encoded protein is CASRLAGGATSTDTQYF.

This clonotype has only a few counts. J is TRBJ2-3 and V is TRBV20-1; 9 nucleotides agree with TRBD2. The V segment lost 4 bases and the J segment 3 bases; nucleotides outside the gene matches: 11. The germline CDR1 and CDR2 sequences are DFQATT and SNEGSKA (reference sequence). The CDR3 runs 16 residues. CDR3 amino acids: CSATLVAGGPTDTQYF. The CDR3 region has the DNA TGCAGTGCTACATTGGTTGCGGGGGGGCCAACAGATACGCAGTATTTT.

CDR3 amino acids: CASRRTSTSYEQYF. The CDR3 region has the DNA TGTGCCAGCAGGAGGACTAGCACGTCCTACGAGCAGTACTTC. This rearrangement joins TRBV2 to TRBJ2-7; TRBD2 agrees at 8 bases. The CDR3 has 14 residues. The germline V gene encodes CDR1 SNHLY and CDR2 FYNNEI. V was pared by 6 bases and J by 1 base, with 5 bases of the junction left unmatched.

This clonotype turned up a few times. J is TRBJ2-2 and V is TRBV6-5, with D possibly TRBD1 on 5 matching bases. V gave up 0 bases and J gave up 4 bases, with 12 bases separating them. This CDR3 spans 16 amino acids. CDR1 and CDR2 from the germline V gene are MNHEY and SVGAGI. The CDR3 DNA reads as TGTGCCAGCAGTTACTCGAGAGTAGGGGTCACCGGGGAGCTGTTTTTT. It translates to CASSYSRVGVTGELFF.

There are many counts of this clonotype. The V gene is TRBV28, the J gene TRBJ2-7, with TRBD2 identical over 12 bases. There are 18 residues in the CDR3. The trim removed 4 bases at V and 3 bases at J, leaving 13 bases unmatched. CDR1 is MDHEN, CDR2 SYDVKM, per germline. CDR3 sequence reads: CASSSRALAGGLSYEQYF. For the CDR3, the DNA is TGTGCCAGCAGTTCACGGGCACTAGCGGGGGGTCTGAGCTACGAGCAGTACTTC.

The rearrangement links TRBV2 to TRBJ1-1; the match to TRBD1 covers 7 bases. The V segment lost 1 base and the J segment 5 bases; nucleotides outside the gene matches: 4. Germline values: CDR1 SNHLY, CDR2 FYNNEI. CDR3 length: 14 residues. DNA of the CDR3: TGTGCCAGCAGTGAAGAGGCCAGGGGGACTGAAGCTTTCTTT. Amino acid sequence: CASSEEARGTEAFF. Full variable domain (missing parts from reference TRBV2 and TRBJ1-1): EPEVTQTPSHQVTQMGQEVILRCVPISNHLYFYWYRQILGQKVEFLVSFYNNEISEKSEIFDDQFSVERPDGSNFTLKIRSTKLEDSAMYFCASSEEARGTEAFFGQGTRLTVV.

There are a few counts of this clonotype. This chain connects TRBV20-1 to TRBJ2-4, with a possible D match to TRBD2 (5 bases). The CDR3 is 16 amino acids. The germline V gene has CDR1 DFQATT and CDR2 SNEGSKA (reference sequence). The V end lost 6 bases, the J end lost 0 bases, and 18 bases lay between the germline ends. The CDR3, as DNA: TGCAGTGCCGTACCTGGACTTTTCCTAGCCAAAAACATTCAGTACTTC. This gives the protein CSAVPGLFLAKNIQYF.

This clonotype was found many times. The V and J genes are TRBV29-1 and TRBJ2-1, with no clear D. Between the trimmed V and J ends, which lost 5 bases and 6 bases, there was a span of 5 bases. The CDR3 is 10 amino acids. Germline CDR1 is SQVTM and CDR2 is ANQGSEA. The CDR3 DNA sequence: TGCAGCGTTCTTCGCAATGAGCAGTTCTTC. It codes for CSVLRNEQFF.

This chain connects TRBV12-3 or TRBV12-4 to TRBJ2-7; no clear D gene. This CDR3 region has 15 residues. The V gene lost 3 bases and the J gene lost 2 bases, with 14 bases spanning the gap. CDR3 amino acids: CASSFSPDWAYEQYF. CDR3 bases: TGTGCCAGCAGTTTTTCCCCGGATTGGGCCTACGAGCAGTACTTC.

This clonotype was found a few times. V gene TRBV7-2 combines with J gene TRBJ2-7, with 12 bases aligning to TRBD2. The CDR3 covers 12 residues. CDR1 and CDR2 (germline): SGHTA, FQGNSA. With V trimmed by 5 bases and J by 12 bases, 5 bases remained unmatched. This CDR3 is CASSTRLAGVYF. CDR3 sequence (DNA): TGTGCCAGCAGCACTCGACTAGCGGGGGTGTACTTC.

Concerning this clonotype: One end of the junction fails to match germline, which may point to a read error. The chain combines TRBV20-1 with TRBJ2-4, with a possible D match to TRBD2 (7 bases). The CDR3 loop spans 17 amino acids. CDR1 and CDR2 from the germline V gene are DFQATT and SNEGSKA (reference sequence). The CDR3 region is CCASKPWGGKAKNIQYF. In nucleotides, the CDR3 is TGCTGTGCTAGTAAACCGTGGGGGGGCAAGGCCAAAAACATTCAGTACTTC.

The chain links TRBV20-1 to TRBJ2-5; weak D call: TRBD2 (6 bases). The CDR3 runs to 13 residues. Trimming stripped 5 bases from V and 3 bases from J, with 13 bases between. CDR1 is DFQATT and CDR2 is SNEGSKA in the germline V gene (reference sequence). The CDR3 here is CSALGPGEETQYF. CDR3 nucleotides: TGCAGTGCTCTTGGGCCGGGGGAAGAGACCCAGTACTTC.

This clonotype was detected a few times. This chain uses TRBV4-1 with TRBJ2-7; a possible D gene is TRBD1 (5 bases). CDR1 and CDR2 (germline): MGHRA, YSYEKL. The CDR3 loop spans 15 amino acids. Deletions cut 0 bases from V and 7 bases from J, with 16 bases between. CDR3 loop: CASSQDGQGLGEQYF. As DNA, the CDR3 is TGCGCCAGCAGCCAAGATGGTCAGGGATTGGGTGAGCAGTACTTC.

This chain joins TRBV27 and TRBJ2-3; tentative D call: TRBD2 (7 bases). Trimming stripped 2 bases from V and 5 bases from J, with 11 bases between. The CDR3 extends over 14 amino acids. From germline, CDR1 is MNHEY and CDR2 SMNVEV (reference sequence). The CDR3 loop is CASSLEGGQDTQYF. The DNA of the CDR3 is TGTGCCAGCAGTTTAGAGGGGGGGCAAGATACGCAGTATTTT.

The rearrangement uses TRBV19 and TRBJ2-1; no clear D. The CDR3 is 15 amino acids. The V gene lost 6 bases and the J gene lost 0 bases, with 12 bases spanning the gap. The V gene's germline CDR1 is LNHDA and CDR2 SQIVND (reference sequence). CDR3: CASRLGWGSYNEQFF. Here the CDR3 DNA reads TGTGCCAGTAGACTCGGGTGGGGCTCCTACAATGAGCAGTTCTTC.

This clonotype was seen only a few times. CDR3 protein: CASSLEAGFGSPLHF. Here the CDR3 DNA reads TGTGCCAGCAGCTTAGAGGCAGGGTTTGGTTCACCCCTCCACTTT. This chain joins TRBV7-2 and TRBJ1-6, with D perhaps matching TRBD1 (5 bases). V lost 1 base and J lost 9, with 13 bases in between. Germline lookup yields CDR1 SGHTA and CDR2 FQGNSA. CDR3 length equals 15 residues.

The CDR3 reads CASSLGAGTSGGAYEQFF. CDR3 DNA: TGTGCCAGCAGCTTAGGAGCTGGGACTAGCGGGGGGGCCTATGAGCAGTTCTTC. The chain recombines TRBV11-2 with TRBJ2-1; TRBD2 agrees at 16 bases. The V segment lost 1 base and the J segment 8 bases; nucleotides outside the gene matches: 8. This CDR3 region has 18 residues. From germline, CDR1 is SGHAT and CDR2 FQNNGV.

This clonotype was seen a few times. The chain is built from TRBV15 and TRBJ1-5, with TRBD1 as a possible D gene (5 bases). The V end was cut by 0 bases, the J end by 4 bases, with 13 bases between. The CDR3 is 16 residues long. Germline CDR1 LNHNV, CDR2 YYDKDF (reference sequence). The CDR3 is CATSRDFRQGNQPQHF. The CDR3 DNA is TGTGCCACCAGCAGAGATTTCCGCCAGGGTAATCAGCCCCAGCATTTT.

The V and J genes are TRBV20-1 and TRBJ2-5, with 8 bases that match TRBD1. The CDR3 consists of 15 residues. CDR1 is DFQATT and CDR2 is SNEGSKA in the germline V gene (reference sequence). V shed 3 bases and J 4 bases; nucleotides not matched to a gene: 10. The CDR3 loop is CSASRQGASGETQYF. CDR3 DNA: TGCAGTGCTAGTAGGCAGGGGGCATCGGGAGAGACCCAGTACTTC.

This clonotype was seen a single time. The rearrangement links TRBV10-1 to TRBJ2-2; a possible D gene is TRBD2 (6 bases). Trimming removed 0 bases at V and 2 bases at J, with 10 bases between. Germline CDR1 and CDR2: WNHNN and SYGVQD (reference sequence). This CDR3 is 16 amino acids long. CDR3 in amino acids: CASSESLGLNTGELFF. In DNA form, the CDR3 reads TGCGCCAGCAGTGAGTCCCTGGGACTTAACACCGGGGAGCTGTTTTTT.

V is TRBV6-5 and J is TRBJ1-3; D unclear. CDR3 length equals 13 residues. Germline V gene data show CDR1 as MNHEY and CDR2 as SVGAGI. The V and J ends lost 4 bases and 8 bases respectively, with 12 bases between them. CDR3 loop: CASSFSPRDTIYF. Written as DNA, the CDR3 is TGTGCCAGCAGTTTTTCCCCGAGAGACACCATATATTTT.

This clonotype was seen more than once but under ten times. The chain couples TRBV12-3 or TRBV12-4 to TRBJ2-3; 12 bases fit TRBD2. The length of the CDR3 is 16 residues. Trimming cost V 5 bases and J 4 bases; bases outside gene matches: 7. The CDR3 bases are TGTGCCAGCAGTCCCAGACTAGCGGGGGTTTCAGATACGCAGTATTTT. This encodes CASSPRLAGVSDTQYF.

This clonotype was counted a few times. The V and J genes are TRBV9 and TRBJ2-7; no firm D call. V was pared by 0 bases and J by 0 bases, with 19 bases between. The CDR3 sequence is 18 residues long. Germline V gene lookup returns CDR1 SGDLS and CDR2 YYNGEE. The CDR3 here is CASSVVSVPEASSYEQYF. CDR3 bases: TGTGCCAGCAGCGTAGTTTCAGTTCCGGAAGCGAGCTCCTACGAGCAGTACTTC.

This clonotype came up a few times. This chain links TRBV4-1 with TRBJ2-2; weak D call: TRBD1 (5 bases). The germline V gene has CDR1 MGHRA and CDR2 YSYEKL. V lost 5 bases and J lost 2, with 27 bases in between. The CDR3 loop spans 20 amino acids. The CDR3 is CASSAQVAGPTATNTGELFF. CDR3 DNA: TGCGCCAGCAGCGCTCAGGTCGCAGGCCCGACAGCAACTAACACCGGGGAGCTGTTTTTT.